Following are 23 T cell receptor beta chains from one sample sequenced in a study of T cells in localized non-small cell lung cancer. Clones were sequenced by immunoSEQ multiplex PCR, and TCRdb holds only the in-frame ones, with some missing. The table includes 35,000 to 50,000 clones, 70% to 80% detected once. The specimen was PBMCs, collected before any cancer treatment. These receptors were collected from a woman aged 40-69 years with stage II squamous cell lung carcinoma.

The J gene is TRBJ2-1, the V gene TRBV5-4, with 9 bases identical to TRBD1. From germline, CDR1 is SGHNT and CDR2 YYREEE (reference sequence). This CDR3 region has 16 residues. Trimming removed 0 bases from V and 4 bases from J; junction bases left unmatched: 5. This chain's CDR3 is CASSLAGTGPYNEQFF. CDR3 bases: TGTGCCAGCAGCTTGGCTGGGACAGGGCCATACAATGAGCAGTTCTTC.

V is TRBV15 and J is TRBJ2-1; D uncertain. Trimming took 1 base from V and 6 from J, leaving 7 bases between them. The CDR3 consists of 13 residues. Germline values: CDR1 LNHNV, CDR2 YYDKDF (reference sequence). In DNA, the CDR3 is TGTGCCACCAGCAGAGTCCAGGCCAATGAGCAGTTCTTC. As protein: CATSRVQANEQFF.

The rearrangement joins TRBV28 to TRBJ1-1, with TRBD1 identical over 10 bases. Germline CDR1 and CDR2: MDHEN and SYDVKM. The CDR3 runs 14 residues. Losses at the gene ends were 8 bases for V and 6 bases for J; bases not matched to a gene: 9. In DNA form, the CDR3 reads TGTGCCAGCCACCCGGGACAGGGGATTCCTGAAGCTTTCTTT. Translated, it gives CASHPGQGIPEAFF.

This clone was seen more than once but under ten times. The rearrangement joins TRBV6-5 to TRBJ2-2; D is possibly TRBD1 (5 bases). The CDR3 length is 14 residues. Germline V gene sequence: CDR1 MNHEY, CDR2 SVGAGI. V was shortened by 0 bases and J by 6 bases, with 8 bases between the two germline ends. CDR3 sequence (DNA): TGTGCCAGCAGTTACTCCTCAGGGTCCGGGGAGCTGTTTTTT. Translation: CASSYSSGSGELFF.

The chain is built from TRBV9 and TRBJ2-4, with TRBD1 as a possible D gene (6 bases). CDR3 length equals 16 residues. V was pared by 0 bases and J by 9 bases, with 19 bases between. The germline gives CDR1 SGDLS, CDR2 YYNGEE. The CDR3 DNA is TGTGCCAGCAGCGTAGGACAGGTTGGGCGCCTAGGCATTCAGTACTTC. Its translation is CASSVGQVGRLGIQYF.

CDR3 amino acids: CASSVEARASTDTQYF. CDR3 DNA: TGTGCCAGCAGCGTAGAAGCTAGAGCTAGCACAGATACGCAGTATTTT. The chain has TRBV9 and TRBJ2-3; no definite D call. This CDR3 spans 16 amino acids. CDR1 and CDR2 from the germline V gene are SGDLS and YYNGEE. V lost 0 bases to trimming and J lost 0 bases, with 11 bases between them.

This clone was observed a single time. This sequence joins TRBV19 and TRBJ1-1, with 10 positions matching TRBD1. V trimming: 9 bases; J trimming: 1 base; junction bases outside the gene matches: 11. CDR3 length equals 16 residues. CDR1 and CDR2 (germline): LNHDA, SQIVND (reference sequence). The CDR3 sequence: CASDRGQVVANTEAFF. The CDR3 DNA is TGTGCCAGCGACAGGGGGCAAGTAGTCGCGAACACTGAAGCTTTCTTT.

The J gene is TRBJ2-4, the V gene TRBV4-1; D gene uncertain. Germline-derived CDR1 and CDR2 are MGHRA and YSYEKL. The V end lost 0 bases, the J end lost 0 bases, and 9 bases lay between the germline ends. This CDR3 has 16 residues. In DNA form, the CDR3 reads TGCGCCAGCAGCCAAGAGGGCAGTCTAGCCAAAAACATTCAGTACTTC. Its translation: CASSQEGSLAKNIQYF.

The chain couples TRBV5-5 to TRBJ2-2; a possible D gene is TRBD2 (6 bases). Germline CDR1 and CDR2: SGHKS and YYEKEE (reference sequence). Trimming shortened V by 4 bases and J by 3 bases, and 16 bases separated the two germline ends. The CDR3 runs 16 residues. Here the CDR3 reads CASSPNLRDDTGELFF. The CDR3 DNA reads TGTGCCAGCAGCCCAAACCTGCGGGACGACACCGGGGAGCTGTTTTTT. Using reference TRBV5-5 and TRBJ2-2 for the parts outside the CDR3, the full variable domain is DAGVTQSPTHLIKTRGQQVTLRCSPISGHKSVSWYQQVLGQGPQFIFQYYEKEERGRGNFPDRFSARQFPNYSSELNVNALLLGDSALYLCASSPNLRDDTGELFFGEGSRLTVL.

This clone occurred a few times. The rearrangement joins TRBV9 to TRBJ1-1, with no clear D. V was trimmed by 2 bases and J by 4 bases, leaving 12 bases between them. The CDR3 is made up of 14 amino acids. Per germline, CDR1 SGDLS and CDR2 YYNGEE. The CDR3 protein is CASSVSDWGTEAFF. CDR3 nucleotide sequence: TGTGCCAGCAGCGTCTCCGACTGGGGCACTGAAGCTTTCTTT.

The chain recombines TRBV29-1 with TRBJ2-5, with 8 bases aligning to TRBD2. The V and J ends lost 4 bases and 5 bases, in that order; junction bases with no gene match: 6. Germline lookup yields CDR1 SQVTM and CDR2 ANQGSEA. The CDR3 totals 13 residues. CDR3 DNA sequence: TGCAGCGTTGTAGCGGGGTCACCGGAGACCCAGTACTTC. This translates into CSVVAGSPETQYF.

The chain links TRBV19 to TRBJ1-4, with TRBD1 matching over 8 bases. This CDR3 region has 14 residues. CDR1 is LNHDA, CDR2 SQIVND, per germline (reference sequence). J gave up 5 bases and V 10 bases, and 9 bases lay outside the gene matches. Here the CDR3 DNA reads TGTGCCACCCGGCGGGACAGGCAAAATGAAAAACTGTTTTTT. Amino acids: CATRRDRQNEKLFF.

The chain is built from TRBV28 and TRBJ1-2; D is unclear. Germline loops: CDR1 MDHEN, CDR2 SYDVKM. CDR3 length equals 12 residues. The V and J ends lost 6 bases and 0 bases respectively, with 5 bases between them. The CDR3 protein is CASRETNYGYTF. DNA for the CDR3: TGTGCCAGCAGGGAAACTAACTATGGCTACACCTTC.

The CDR3 DNA reads TGTGCCAGCAGCAAGTCGACGGCGACCTACGAGCAGTACTTC. Amino acid sequence: CASSKSTATYEQYF. The rearrangement uses TRBV9 and TRBJ2-7, with unresolved D. Germline V lookup: CDR1 SGDLS, CDR2 YYNGEE. The CDR3 loop spans 14 amino acids. V was cut by 4 bases and J by 2 bases, with 13 bases left in between.

The rearrangement joins TRBV14 to TRBJ2-7; D perhaps matches TRBD2 (5 bases). The germline CDR1 and CDR2 sequences are SGHDN and FVKESK. The V end lost 5 bases, the J end lost 5 bases, and 22 bases lay between the germline ends. This CDR3 spans 16 amino acids. The CDR3 reads CASSSRASPPRDEQYF. DNA of the CDR3: TGTGCCAGCAGCTCTCGAGCGAGTCCCCCGAGGGACGAGCAGTACTTC. Full variable domain (outside the CDR3, taken from reference TRBV14 and TRBJ2-7): EAGVTQFPSHSVIEKGQTVTLRCDPISGHDNLYWYRRVMGKEIKFLLHFVKESKQDESGMPNNRFLAERTGGTYSTLKVQPAELEDSGVYFCASSSRASPPRDEQYFGPGTRLTVT.

The chain couples TRBV18 to TRBJ2-7; D ambiguous. Germline CDR1 and CDR2: KGHSH and LQKENI. V lost 2 bases and J lost 2, with 13 bases in between. The CDR3 covers 15 residues. The CDR3 nucleotides are TGTGCCAGCTCACCAAGATACGAGGTGCCCTACGAGCAGTACTTC. Translating gives CASSPRYEVPYEQYF.

The V and J genes are TRBV4-3 and TRBJ2-7; tentatively, D is TRBD1 (6 bases). V was clipped by 6 bases and J by 2 bases, with 14 bases between them. The CDR3 loop spans 14 amino acids. Germline V gene lookup returns CDR1 LGHNA and CDR2 YSLEER. As DNA, the CDR3 is TGCGCCAGCAGGGCAGGGTGGGGGCCCTACGAGCAGTACTTC. It encodes CASRAGWGPYEQYF.

The V call is TRBV27, the J call TRBJ1-1; D unclear. V gave up 2 bases and J gave up 4 bases, with 11 bases separating them. This CDR3 comprises 14 residues. The V gene's germline CDR1 is MNHEY and CDR2 SMNVEV (reference sequence). The CDR3 is CASSLGVGPTEAFF. CDR3 coding DNA: TGTGCCAGCAGTTTAGGGGTAGGGCCCACTGAAGCTTTCTTT.

This rearrangement joins TRBV11-3 to TRBJ2-2; the D gene could be TRBD1 or TRBD2 (5 bases each). V was shortened by 5 bases and J by 7 bases, with 14 bases between the two germline ends. Germline CDR1 and CDR2: SGHNT and YENEEA. This CDR3 is built from 14 residues. Here the CDR3 DNA reads TGTGCCAGCAGCCACCGGGACCGACGCGGGGAGCTGTTTTTT. Translation gives CASSHRDRRGELFF.

This sequence joins TRBV28 and TRBJ1-2, with a possible D match to TRBD1 (5 bases). In germline, CDR1 is MDHEN, CDR2 SYDVKM. CDR3 length: 14 amino acids. Trimming took off 3 bases at V and 1 base at J, with 9 bases between the two ends. In nucleotides, the CDR3 is TGTGCCAGCAGTTTCCAGGGCATTAACTATGGCTACACCTTC. Translated, it gives CASSFQGINYGYTF.

The sample holds a few counts of this clone. CDR3: CASEADTQYF. CDR3 DNA: TGTGCCAGTGAGGCAGATACGCAGTATTTT. The rearrangement links TRBV19 to TRBJ2-3; D is unresolved. The CDR3 sequence is 10 residues long. From germline, CDR1 is LNHDA and CDR2 SQIVND (reference sequence). V was clipped by 8 bases and J by 4 bases, with 4 bases between them.

In this sample, this clone turned up once. The chain employs TRBV10-3 and TRBJ1-3; 12 nucleotides match TRBD1. V lost 8 bases and J lost 3; bases outside the gene matches: 5. The germline CDR1 and CDR2 sequences are ENHRY and SYGVKD. CDR3 size: 15 residues. This CDR3 reads CAIGGQGAYGNTIYF. DNA of the CDR3: TGTGCCATCGGGGGACAGGGGGCGTATGGAAACACCATATATTTT.

The V and J genes are TRBV11-2 and TRBJ2-3; D is ambiguous. The V end lost 1 base, the J end lost 2 bases, and 10 bases lay between the germline ends. In germline, CDR1 is SGHAT, CDR2 FQNNGV. CDR3 length equals 15 residues. CDR3 nucleotide sequence: TGTGCCAGCAGCTTAGCGGTATTGCTCACAGATACGCAGTATTTT. Protein sequence: CASSLAVLLTDTQYF.